Shown below are 27 T cell receptor beta chains from a single sample sequenced in a study of neurological immune-mediated disorders. From the 5' RACE reads, TCRdb called clonotypes with MiXCR, one entry per CDR3 protein. The sample has approximately 15,000 distinct CDR3 sequences, around 14% seen once; the top ten hold about two fifths. The sequenced material came from CD8+ T cells from blood. All receptors come from a female donor with HTLV-1-associated myelopathy (HAM/TSP).

This clonotype was counted at least ten times. Being one base from a much bigger clone, this may be a read error. The chain carries TRBV7-3 and TRBJ2-2; D is undetermined. Germline CDR1 and CDR2: SGHTA and FQGTGA. Trimming removed 2 bases from V and 6 bases from J, with 4 bases in between. The CDR3 runs to 12 residues. This CDR3 reads CASSLSPGELFF. The CDR3 DNA is TGTGCCAGCAGCTTATCTCCCGGGGAGCTGTTTTTT.

The chain couples TRBV11-2 to TRBJ2-3, with TRBD2 as a possible D gene (5 bases). V dropped 1 base and J dropped 2 bases, with 13 bases sitting between them. This CDR3 region has 16 residues. Looked up from germline, CDR1 is SGHAT and CDR2 is FQNNGV. The CDR3 reads CASSLGPGLITDTQYF. The CDR3 coding sequence is TGTGCCAGCAGCTTAGGTCCGGGATTAATCACAGATACGCAGTATTTT. The full variable domain, in which reference TRBV11-2 and TRBJ2-3 provide the parts outside the CDR3, is EAGVAQSPRYKIIEKRQSVAFWCNPISGHATLYWYQQILGQGPKLLIQFQNNGVVDDSQLPKDRFSAERLKGVDSTLKIQPAKLEDSAVYLCASSLGPGLITDTQYFGPGTRLTVL.

The table lists this clonotype with many counts. This chain links TRBV6-1 with TRBJ2-1; D may match TRBD1 or TRBD2 (5 bases each). The V end lost 10 bases, the J end lost 4 bases, and 17 bases lay between the germline ends. This CDR3 spans 14 amino acids. CDR1 and CDR2 (germline): MNHNS, SASEGT. Here the CDR3 reads CATSGTDEYNEQFF. CDR3 coding DNA: TGTGCCACCTCCGGGACGGACGAATACAATGAGCAGTTCTTC.

This clonotype was counted ten times or more. The chain has TRBV29-1 and TRBJ2-3, with 10 bases that match TRBD2. V dropped 7 bases and J dropped 3; count of bases not matched to a gene: 7. Germline assignment: CDR1 SQVTM and CDR2 ANQGSEA. This CDR3 is 14 amino acids long. CDR3 DNA sequence: TGCAGCGCCCCGCTAGCGGGAGTGACAGATACGCAGTATTTT. It specifies CSAPLAGVTDTQYF.

In this sample, this clonotype turned up many times. The gene calls are TRBV12-3 or TRBV12-4 and TRBJ2-1, with unresolved D. This CDR3 has 12 amino acids. V dropped 0 bases and J dropped 8 bases, with 5 bases sitting between them. CDR3 sequence: CASSLAADEQFF. The CDR3 region has the DNA TGTGCCAGCAGTTTAGCCGCGGATGAGCAGTTCTTC.

This clonotype has a count of ten or more. This chain connects TRBV7-9 to TRBJ2-7; 8 nucleotides align to TRBD1. V lost 5 bases and J lost 5; bases outside the gene matches: 11. Germline CDR1 reads SEHNR; CDR2 reads FQNEAQ (reference sequence). The CDR3 is 15 amino acids. CDR3 in DNA: TGTGCCAGCAGCGTATCCGGGACAGGCGTACACGAGCAGTACTTC. It is translated as CASSVSGTGVHEQYF.

This clonotype was observed many times. The chain joins TRBV7-9 to TRBJ2-6; D possibly uses TRBD1 or TRBD2 (5 bases each). Germline CDR1 reads SEHNR; CDR2 reads FQNEAQ (reference sequence). The V end was cut by 5 bases, the J end by 0 bases, with 14 bases between. The CDR3 is made up of 17 amino acids. CDR3 nucleotides: TGTGCCAGCAGCGCCCTCCGGGGCTACTCTGGGGCCAACGTCCTGACTTTC. It yields the protein CASSALRGYSGANVLTF.

This clonotype was detected many times. One end of the junction fails to match germline, which may point to a read error. Here the CDR3 DNA reads TGTGCTAGCAGCTTTATCGGCGTTAGCGGTCTCTACAATGAGCAGTTCTTC. Translating it yields CASSFIGVSGLYNEQFF. V and J are TRBV7-7 and TRBJ2-1; D might be TRBD2 (6 bases). CDR3 size: 17 residues. CDR1 and CDR2 (germline): SSHAT, FNYEAQ (reference sequence).

This clonotype was observed at least ten times. The CDR3 is CASSSGVLGRNTYYEQYF. The CDR3 coding sequence is TGTGCCAGCAGCTCCGGAGTCCTGGGGCGCAACACATACTACGAGCAGTACTTC. The V gene is TRBV5-6, the J gene TRBJ2-7, with a weak D call TRBD1 (5 bases). The CDR3 length is 18 residues. V was trimmed by 3 bases and J by 3 bases, leaving 25 bases between them. Germline values: CDR1 SGHDT, CDR2 YYEEEE.

Many counts were recorded for this clonotype. The chain recombines TRBV7-8 with TRBJ1-1; 9 bases line up with TRBD1. CDR3 size: 13 residues. Trimming cost V 11 bases and J 3 bases; bases outside gene matches: 7. The V gene's germline CDR1 is SGHVS and CDR2 FQNEAQ. The CDR3 here is CASQGALHTEAFF. DNA of the CDR3: TGTGCCTCACAGGGGGCCCTTCACACTGAAGCTTTCTTT.

This clonotype appeared many times. The chain has TRBV5-5 and TRBJ2-3; no clear D gene. The CDR3 sequence is 16 residues long. Between the trimmed V and J ends, which lost 0 bases and 1 base, there was a span of 12 bases. Germline V gives CDR1 SGHKS, CDR2 YYEKEE (reference sequence). The CDR3 nucleotides read TGTGCCAGCAGCTTGGCTGGCGCTCCTCGCACAGATACGCAGTATTTT. As protein: CASSLAGAPRTDTQYF. The entire variable domain, with the rest obtained from reference TRBV5-5 and TRBJ2-3, is as follows: DAGVTQSPTHLIKTRGQQVTLRCSPISGHKSVSWYQQVLGQGPQFIFQYYEKEERGRGNFPDRFSARQFPNYSSELNVNALLLGDSALYLCASSLAGAPRTDTQYFGPGTRLTVL.

This clonotype was seen many times. The J gene is TRBJ1-2, the V gene TRBV12-3 or TRBV12-4; D is unresolved. The germline V and J ends were trimmed by 6 bases and 6 bases, with 17 bases remaining between them. This CDR3 region has 14 residues. CDR3 bases: TGTGCCAGCAGCCCTTCAAGGGTCGAGCATGGCTACACCTTC. It translates to CASSPSRVEHGYTF.

In this sample, this clonotype turned up many times. The V gene is TRBV12-3 or TRBV12-4, the J gene TRBJ2-2, with D uncertain. V lost 6 bases and J 7 bases, leaving 18 bases between the germline ends. CDR3 length: 15 residues. The CDR3 sequence is CASSLPGHGVGELFF. The CDR3 DNA is TGTGCCAGCAGCCTCCCGGGCCATGGGGTCGGGGAGCTGTTTTTT.

This clonotype showed up many times. The chain has TRBV7-9 and TRBJ2-3, with TRBD2 matching 10 bases. CDR1 SEHNR and CDR2 FQNEAQ come from the germline V gene (reference sequence). V was clipped by 1 base and J by 2 bases; unmatched bases: 3. This CDR3 region has 16 residues. CDR3 nucleotide sequence: TGTGCCAGCAGCTTAGTAGCGGGAGGTGCCACAGATACGCAGTATTTT. This encodes CASSLVAGGATDTQYF.

This clonotype was observed at least ten times. This chain connects TRBV11-1 to TRBJ1-3; the D is unclear. Per germline, CDR1 SGHAT and CDR2 FQDESV (reference sequence). V gave up 5 bases and J gave up 7 bases, with 9 bases separating them. The CDR3 has 12 residues. CDR3 sequence reads: CASSLDLNTIYF. CDR3 in DNA: TGTGCCAGCAGCCTGGACCTTAACACCATATATTTT.

In its sample, this clonotype was seen many times. This rearrangement joins TRBV7-8 to TRBJ2-7; TRBD2 might be the D (6 bases). This CDR3 contains 15 residues. The V end was cut by 4 bases, the J end by 0 bases, with 13 bases between. Germline assignment: CDR1 SGHVS and CDR2 FQNEAQ. The CDR3 protein is CASSSFPGSSYEQYF. As DNA, the CDR3 is TGTGCCAGCAGCTCCTTTCCCGGGAGCTCCTACGAGCAGTACTTC.

Many counts were recorded for this clonotype. The V and J genes are TRBV20-1 and TRBJ2-5; 8 positions match TRBD2. The CDR3 sequence is 12 residues long. Germline trimming cut 8 bases from V and 10 bases from J; bases unmatched to any gene: 12. Germline CDR1 and CDR2: DFQATT and SNEGSKA (reference sequence). CDR3: CSPNPGGAIQYF. CDR3 nucleotide sequence: TGCAGTCCAAATCCGGGGGGGGCAATCCAGTACTTC.

This clonotype occurred many times. The J gene is TRBJ2-1, the V gene TRBV27; 10 bases line up with TRBD2. Germline loops: CDR1 MNHEY, CDR2 SMNVEV (reference sequence). This CDR3 contains 15 residues. Losses at the gene ends were 5 bases for V and 4 bases for J; bases not matched to a gene: 5. The DNA of the CDR3 is TGTGCCAGCAGTCGACTAGCGGGCCATTACAATGAGCAGTTCTTC. Translating it yields CASSRLAGHYNEQFF.

This clonotype was seen many times. The rearrangement links TRBV28 to TRBJ2-7, with D perhaps matching TRBD1 or TRBD2 (5 bases each). The V end was cut by 2 bases, the J end by 2 bases, with 10 bases between. The CDR3 loop spans 14 amino acids. Per the germline V gene, CDR1 is MDHEN and CDR2 is SYDVKM. In DNA, the CDR3 is TGTGCCAGCAGTTTAGGGCAGGGACCCTACGAGCAGTACTTC. Its protein product is CASSLGQGPYEQYF. Using reference TRBV28 and TRBJ2-7 for the parts outside the CDR3, the full variable domain is DVKVTQSSRYLVKRTGEKVFLECVQDMDHENMFWYRQDPGLGLRLIYFSYDVKMKEKGDIPEGYSVSREKKERFSLILESASTNQTSMYLCASSLGQGPYEQYFGPGTRLTVT.

Ten or more counts support this clonotype. V and J are TRBV5-6 and TRBJ2-7; possibly TRBD1 for D (6 bases). There are 15 residues in the CDR3. The germline V gene encodes CDR1 SGHDT and CDR2 YYEEEE. V was trimmed by 4 bases and J by 7 bases, leaving 21 bases between them. The CDR3 sequence: CASSMYRDTRWEQYF. CDR3 nucleotides: TGTGCCAGCAGCATGTACCGGGACACCAGATGGGAGCAGTACTTC. Full variable domain (missing parts from reference TRBV5-6 and TRBJ2-7): DAGVTQSPTHLIKTRGQQVTLRCSPKSGHDTVSWYQQALGQGPQFIFQYYEEEERQRGNFPDRFSGHQFPNYSSELNVNALLLGDSALYLCASSMYRDTRWEQYFGPGTRLTVT.

By share, this clonotype counts as medium-sized (0.01 to 0.1%). J is TRBJ1-6 and V is TRBV15; no firm D call. This CDR3 is 14 amino acids long. The V end lost 1 base, the J end lost 7 bases, and 8 bases lay between the germline ends. CDR1 is LNHNV and CDR2 is YYDKDF in the germline V gene (reference sequence). The CDR3 sequence is CATSRVEVNSPLHF. The CDR3 nucleotides read TGTGCCACCAGCAGAGTCGAGGTGAATTCACCCCTCCACTTT.

This clonotype occurred many times. The gene calls are TRBV7-9 and TRBJ1-2; D not resolved. This CDR3 region has 15 residues. CDR1 and CDR2 from the germline V gene are SEHNR and FQNEAQ (reference sequence). The V end was cut by 7 bases, the J end by 4 bases, with 19 bases between. The CDR3 reads CASTQDPFLTYGYTF. In DNA, the CDR3 is TGTGCCAGCACCCAGGACCCCTTTCTTACCTATGGCTACACCTTC.

This clonotype is large within its sample. The rearrangement uses TRBV5-1 and TRBJ1-1; perhaps TRBD1 as D (5 bases). The V end was cut by 0 bases, the J end by 3 bases, with 9 bases between. This CDR3 has 14 residues. Germline lookup yields CDR1 SGHRS and CDR2 YFSETQ. Here the CDR3 DNA reads TGCGCCAGCAGCTTGGCCGGGGGTTACACTGAAGCTTTCTTT. Protein: CASSLAGGYTEAFF.

This clonotype showed up many times. The chain carries TRBV20-1 and TRBJ2-7; possibly TRBD2 for D (7 bases). Germline V gene data show CDR1 as DFQATT and CDR2 as SNEGSKA (reference sequence). The CDR3 has 14 amino acids. Trimming took off 3 bases at V and 0 bases at J, with 12 bases between the two ends. The CDR3 sequence is CSARRGGYSYEQYF. In DNA, the CDR3 is TGCAGTGCTAGGCGCGGGGGCTACTCCTACGAGCAGTACTTC.

This clonotype came up many times. The rearrangement uses TRBV6-2 or TRBV6-3 and TRBJ2-7, with D perhaps being TRBD1 or TRBD2 (5 bases each). The germline gives CDR1 MNHEY, CDR2 SVGEGT. CDR3 length: 16 residues. V lost 2 bases, J lost 4 bases, and 18 bases lay in between. In DNA, the CDR3 is TGTGCCAGCAGTTACGTTCAGGGACGGTTGGATTACGAGCAGTACTTC. Protein sequence: CASSYVQGRLDYEQYF.

This clonotype was seen repeatedly, ten times or more. The chain joins TRBV20-1 to TRBJ2-1, with unresolved D. The CDR3 runs to 13 residues. Trimming pared 1 base from V and 0 bases from J, leaving 4 bases between. CDR1 is DFQATT, CDR2 SNEGSKA, per germline (reference sequence). Here the CDR3 DNA reads TGCAGTGCTAGAGCCGCCTCCTACAATGAGCAGTTCTTC. Its translation is CSARAASYNEQFF.

This clonotype was seen ten or more times. The V call is TRBV20-1, the J call TRBJ1-5; 8 bases are shared with TRBD1. The V and J ends lost 1 base and 2 bases, in that order; junction bases with no gene match: 10. Germline V gives CDR1 DFQATT, CDR2 SNEGSKA (reference sequence). The CDR3 sequence is 17 residues long. The CDR3, as DNA: TGCAGTGCTAGAGTTTTACAGGGGGGCGGTGGCAATCAGCCCCAGCATTTT. This gives the protein CSARVLQGGGGNQPQHF.